Listed below are T cell receptor beta chains from one sample, sequenced in a study of T cell changes during pregnancy in multiple sclerosis. The protocol was immunoSEQ multiplex PCR, while the TCRdb copy is restricted to in-frame clones and leaves out a portion. Of more than 45,000 clones in the sample, approximately 91% were seen once. The sample consisted of CD4+ T cells from peripheral blood mononuclear cells, taken in the second trimester of pregnancy. The receptor set was obtained from a female donor with multiple sclerosis, enrolled in a pregnancy study. The conserved cysteine and the conserved F or W are not part of the CDR3 here. Clone size is not always given. Where it is, it says once, few, many or a class for expanded clones.

abundance: NA
j_gene: TRBJ2-3
v_gene: TRBV5-6
CDR3aa: ASRGAGVLTDTQY

abundance: NA
j_gene: TRBJ2-7
v_gene: TRBV6-5
CDR3aa: ASRHSSGESYEQY

abundance: NA
j_gene: TRBJ1-2
v_gene: TRBV11-2
CDR3aa: ASSSLQEYYGYT

abundance: NA
j_gene: TRBJ1-5
v_gene: TRBV6-1
CDR3aa: ASSDRPGQGPTGQPQH

abundance: NA
j_gene: TRBJ1-1
v_gene: TRBV5-1
CDR3aa: ASSLAGYTEAF

abundance: NA
j_gene: TRBJ1-4
v_gene: TRBV5-8
CDR3aa: ASSLGDRRSEKLF

abundance: NA
j_gene: TRBJ2-5
v_gene: TRBV10-1
CDR3aa: ASSAASGGEETQY

abundance: NA
j_gene: TRBJ1-5
v_gene: TRBV4-1
CDR3aa: ASSQEWGRGQPQH

abundance: NA
j_gene: TRBJ2-5
v_gene: TRBV6-1
CDR3aa: ASSASGQETQY

abundance: NA
j_gene: TRBJ1-4
v_gene: TRBV2
CDR3aa: ASKASTAPNEKLF

abundance: NA
j_gene: TRBJ2-3
v_gene: TRBV5-1
CDR3aa: ASSLRVGQATDTQY

abundance: NA
j_gene: TRBJ2-7
v_gene: TRBV14
CDR3aa: ASSPDTYEQY

abundance: NA
j_gene: TRBJ2-5
v_gene: TRBV7-2
CDR3aa: ASTLSLGVETQY

abundance: NA
j_gene: TRBJ2-3
v_gene: TRBV9
CDR3aa: ASTLSSGSTDTQY

abundance: NA
j_gene: TRBJ2-1
v_gene: TRBV5-1
CDR3aa: ASSRTSWDEQF

abundance: once
j_gene: TRBJ1-1
v_gene: TRBV19
CDR3aa: ASSILQGQGSTEAF

abundance: NA
j_gene: TRBJ1-2
v_gene: TRBV6-5
CDR3aa: ASRFQGFNGYT

abundance: NA
j_gene: TRBJ2-3
v_gene: TRBV7-2
CDR3aa: ASSVFLAGAADTQY

abundance: NA
j_gene: TRBJ2-1
v_gene: TRBV14
CDR3aa: ASSQGQGLGNEQF

abundance: NA
j_gene: TRBJ1-1
v_gene: TRBV2
CDR3aa: ASRAGWTGGTEAF

abundance: NA
j_gene: TRBJ2-7
v_gene: TRBV18
CDR3aa: ASSPAGGGREQY

abundance: NA
j_gene: TRBJ2-5
v_gene: TRBV5-4
CDR3aa: ASSFELRTEETQY

abundance: NA
j_gene: TRBJ2-3
v_gene: TRBV5-1
CDR3aa: ASSFGPDTQY

abundance: NA
j_gene: TRBJ1-6
v_gene: TRBV27
CDR3aa: ASRATGGGSPLH

abundance: NA
j_gene: TRBJ2-2
v_gene: TRBV7-8
CDR3aa: ASSQLELVAGELF

abundance: NA
j_gene: TRBJ2-3
v_gene: TRBV25-1
CDR3aa: ASSEDRATTDTQY